The following is a T cell receptor beta chain sequence with its context. The antigen is unknown. TCRdb's table, derived via immunoSEQ multiplex PCR, lists solely in-frame clones and lacks some. The data contain roughly 150,000 clones, 75% to 95% of them singletons. The sample belongs to a study of T cell responses to AZD1222 COVID-19 vaccine. The CDR3 consists of 15 residues. V gave up 0 bases and J gave up 5 bases, with 13 bases separating them. Germline V gene sequence: CDR1 KGHSH, CDR2 LQKENI. Findings and caveats of the study: At 160-218 and 743-854, vaccine-associated CD4 TCRs were dominant, and they spanned spike. Just a handful of people given AZD1222 tested seropositive at baseline. The peak T cell response came first, and repertoires were sampled only after it.

The input for sequencing was peripheral blood, taken on day 0 of AZD1222 vaccination. This clonotype was sampled from an adult in good health. The V and J genes are TRBV18 and TRBJ2-5, with D possibly matching TRBD2 (5 bases). The DNA for the CDR3 is TGTGCCAGCTCACCACCCTCGGCTGCTAGCGAGACCCAGTACTTC. It specifies CASSPPSAASETQYF.